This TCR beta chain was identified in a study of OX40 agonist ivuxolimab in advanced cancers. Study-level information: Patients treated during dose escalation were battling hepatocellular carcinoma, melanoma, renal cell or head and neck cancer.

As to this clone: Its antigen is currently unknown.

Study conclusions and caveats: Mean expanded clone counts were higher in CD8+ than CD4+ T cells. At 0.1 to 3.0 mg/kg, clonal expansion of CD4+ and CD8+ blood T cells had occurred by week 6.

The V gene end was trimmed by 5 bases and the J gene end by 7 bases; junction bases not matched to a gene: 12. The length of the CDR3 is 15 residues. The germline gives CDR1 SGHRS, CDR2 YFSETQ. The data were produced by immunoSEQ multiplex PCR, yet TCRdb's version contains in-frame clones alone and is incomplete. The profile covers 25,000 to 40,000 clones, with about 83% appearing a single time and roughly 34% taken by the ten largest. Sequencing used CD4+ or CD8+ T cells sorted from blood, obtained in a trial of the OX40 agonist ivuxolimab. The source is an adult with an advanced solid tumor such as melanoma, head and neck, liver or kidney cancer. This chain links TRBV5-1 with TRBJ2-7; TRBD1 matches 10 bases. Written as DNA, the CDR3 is TGCGCCAGCAGAGTTTTCGGGACAGGGGTGGGAGAGCAGTACTTC. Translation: CASRVFGTGVGEQYF. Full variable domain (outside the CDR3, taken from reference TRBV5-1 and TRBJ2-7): KAGVTQTPRYLIKTRGQQVTLSCSPISGHRSVSWYQQTPGQGLQFLFEYFSETQRNKGNFPGRFSGRQFSNSRSEMNVSTLELGDSALYLCASRVFGTGVGEQYFGPGTRLTVT.